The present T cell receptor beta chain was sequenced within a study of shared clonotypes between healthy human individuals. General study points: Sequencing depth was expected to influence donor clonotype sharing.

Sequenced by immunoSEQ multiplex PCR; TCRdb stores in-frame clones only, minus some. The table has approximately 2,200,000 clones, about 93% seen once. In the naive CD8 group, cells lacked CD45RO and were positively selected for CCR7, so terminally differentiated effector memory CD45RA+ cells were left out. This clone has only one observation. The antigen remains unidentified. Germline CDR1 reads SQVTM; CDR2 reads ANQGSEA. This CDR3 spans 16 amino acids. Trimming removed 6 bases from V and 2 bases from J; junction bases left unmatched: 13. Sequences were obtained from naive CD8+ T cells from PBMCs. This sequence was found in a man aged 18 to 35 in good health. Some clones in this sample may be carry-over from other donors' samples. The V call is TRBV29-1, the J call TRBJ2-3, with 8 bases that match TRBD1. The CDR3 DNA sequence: TGCAGCGTGCCCGGGACAGGTCTTTCGAACACAGATACGCAGTATTTT. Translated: CSVPGTGLSNTDTQYF.